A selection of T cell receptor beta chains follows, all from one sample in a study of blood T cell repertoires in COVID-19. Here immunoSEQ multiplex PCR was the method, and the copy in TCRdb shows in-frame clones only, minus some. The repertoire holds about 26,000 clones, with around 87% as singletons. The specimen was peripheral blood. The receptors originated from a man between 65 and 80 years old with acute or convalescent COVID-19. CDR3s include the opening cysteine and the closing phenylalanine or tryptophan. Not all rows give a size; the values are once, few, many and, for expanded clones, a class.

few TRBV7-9 CASSRTWLGEVRAKNIQYF
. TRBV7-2 CASSWDRDNEKLFF
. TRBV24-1 CATSDQDRGVTFF
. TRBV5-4 CASSLPLGDSPLHF
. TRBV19 CASSLLTGGYYGYTF
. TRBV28 CASSRPTLEAFF
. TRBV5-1 CASSPRTGDATNEKLFF
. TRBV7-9 CASFFLSGNTIYF
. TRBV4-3 CASSQTGTDNTGELFF
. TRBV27 CASSFGKTGSYNEQFF
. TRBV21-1 CASKEIQGGF
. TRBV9 CASSVIRGNTEAFF
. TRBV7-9 CASSSQGVETQYF
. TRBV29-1 CSVDKSGDPTYNEQFF
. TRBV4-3 CASSGTRQGNEQYF
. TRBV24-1 CATARVGGGQETQYF
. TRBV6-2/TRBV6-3 CASTPAGRETQYF
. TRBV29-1 CSVEDPGGSSYEQYF
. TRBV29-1 CSVEDLAGGGEQYF
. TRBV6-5 CASGPRGNFNYGYTF
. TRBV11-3 CASSAQTGGLGEQYF
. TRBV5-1 CASSLEEGKVGELFF
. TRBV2 CASSDSYNEQFF
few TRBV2 CASRGPGGFTGELFF
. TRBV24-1 CATSEGARTEAFF
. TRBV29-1 CSVYGSGTGSVETQYF
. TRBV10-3 CATRVGTGGAPTEAFF
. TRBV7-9 CASSLVGRGRNEQYF
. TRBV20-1 CSASSREPGYTF
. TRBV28 CASNGETGGFGEKLFF
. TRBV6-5 CASVRTGRGPDTQYF
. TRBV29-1 CSVELATSYEQYF
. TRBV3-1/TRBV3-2 CASSRRDRVWNEQFF
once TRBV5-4 CASSLEQGGTEAFF
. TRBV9 CASSATRQGETQYF
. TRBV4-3 CASSQGGRADTQYF
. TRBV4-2 CASSQIRGLNYGYTF
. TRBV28 CASSPITGLLAKNIQYF
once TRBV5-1 CASSLGTGPSYEQYF
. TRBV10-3 CAISDMEGRAGSEAFF
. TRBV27 CASSLGTGGETQYF
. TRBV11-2 CASSSGGDSYEQYF
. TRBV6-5 CASSTGSYQPQHF
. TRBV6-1 CASSEAAAGRLPSTGELFF
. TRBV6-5 CATPKLATNSYEQYF
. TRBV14 CASSHDYAGTGDSPLHF
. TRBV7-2 CASSFMTSGRESTDTQYF
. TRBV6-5 CASSYSRGLGETQYF
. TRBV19 CASRTTVGGFNTEAFF
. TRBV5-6 CASSLGTGGIYGYTF
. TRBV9 CAPSGGGGPQETQYF
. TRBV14 CASSPIRTPSYNEQFF
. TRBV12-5 CASGPRGAADTQYF
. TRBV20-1 CSAGGDYGYTF
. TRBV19 CASSRTVGGELFF
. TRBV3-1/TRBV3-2 CASRPTGTGGEKLFF
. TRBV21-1 CASSKIAETQYF
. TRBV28 CASSPASPTADPKYEQYF
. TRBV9 CASSAGQDPNQPQHF
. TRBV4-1 CASSQDGGLGNQPQHF